In this sample, the clone carrying this T cell receptor beta chain turned up many times. Its target is unknown. One entry per CDR3 protein results from TCRdb running MiXCR on the RT-PCR reads. The repertoire holds about 620,000 distinct CDR3 sequences, with approximately 12% as singletons. Germline assignment: CDR1 SGHTS and CDR2 YDEGEE. This CDR3 has 14 residues. Trimming left V 4 bases short and J 1 base short, with 12 bases between. This record comes from a study of response to subunit inactivated influenza vaccine. Broader study findings: Authors suggested seasonal influenza vaccinations each recruit few new T cells.

The sequence was collected from a man aged 45 to 65 who received an inactivated influenza vaccine. The input for sequencing was PBMCs from blood, taken on the day of vaccination. The chain recombines TRBV5-8 with TRBJ2-7, with D possibly TRBD2 on 6 matching bases. This CDR3 is CASSPERASYEQYF. CDR3 sequence (DNA): TGTGCCAGCAGCCCAGAGCGGGCTTCCTACGAGCAGTACTTC. The full variable domain, completed using reference TRBV5-8 and TRBJ2-7, is EAGVTQSPTHLIKTRGQQATLRCSPISGHTSVYWYQQALGLGLQFLLWYDEGEERNRGNFPPRFSGRQFPNYSSELNVNALELEDSALYLCASSPERASYEQYFGPGTRLTVT.